What follows are 16 T cell receptor beta chains derived from one specimen sequenced in a study of shared clonotypes between healthy human individuals. Only in-frame clones appear in the TCRdb table, and some are missing; sequencing was by immunoSEQ multiplex PCR. The data contain about a million clones, around 80% of them seen just once; the ten biggest clones take up nearly 1.5%. The specimen sequenced was memory CD4+ T cells sorted from blood. Stated subset: CD45RA-negative fraction. The receptors shown here come from a man younger than 35 in good health.

The chain carries TRBV7-8 and TRBJ1-2, with 10 bases fitting TRBD1. CDR1 SGHVS and CDR2 FQNEAQ come from the germline V gene. The CDR3 is made up of 14 amino acids. J gave up 6 bases and V 5 bases, and 6 bases lay outside the gene matches. The CDR3 reads CASSAPTGGHGYTF. DNA of the CDR3: TGTGCCAGCAGCGCACCGACAGGGGGCCATGGCTACACCTTC.

The rearrangement joins TRBV5-8 to TRBJ1-1; a possible D gene is TRBD1 (5 bases). With 6 bases removed from V and 0 bases from J, the gap between germline ends came to 18 bases. In germline, CDR1 is SGHTS, CDR2 YDEGEE. The CDR3 length is 16 residues. This CDR3 is CASTYKSGLVNTEAFF. The CDR3, as DNA: TGTGCCAGCACCTACAAGTCGGGGCTGGTGAACACTGAAGCTTTCTTT.

The chain combines TRBV6-6 with TRBJ1-1; D might be TRBD1 (6 bases). V lost 4 bases and J 2 bases, leaving 11 bases between the germline ends. The CDR3 contains 14 residues. Per germline, CDR1 MNHNY and CDR2 SVGAGI (reference sequence). The CDR3 protein is CASSSGGGNTEAFF. The CDR3 DNA is TGTGCCAGCAGTTCAGGAGGGGGAAACACTGAAGCTTTCTTT.

This chain uses TRBV7-8 with TRBJ2-3; D might be TRBD2 (6 bases). V lost 5 bases and J 2 bases, leaving 14 bases between the germline ends. Germline lookup yields CDR1 SGHVS and CDR2 FQNEAQ. CDR3 size: 15 residues. CDR3 loop: CASSPGGLLTDTQYF. CDR3 sequence (DNA): TGTGCCAGCAGCCCCGGGGGACTGCTCACAGATACGCAGTATTTT.

This clone was detected only once. One end of the junction fails to match germline, which may point to a read error. V usage is TRBV7-9 and J usage is TRBJ2-7; 9 bases map to TRBD2. Per the germline V gene, CDR1 is SEHNR and CDR2 is FQNEAQ (reference sequence). This CDR3 contains 12 residues. DNA for the CDR3: TGTGCCAGCAGCTTCAAGCTAGCGGGACTCCTCTTC. This translates into CASSFKLAGLLF.

V usage is TRBV30 and J usage is TRBJ2-7; TRBD2 matches at 7 bases. CDR1 is GTSNPN, CDR2 SVGIG, per germline (reference sequence). The J segment lost 2 bases and the V segment lost 3 bases, leaving 7 bases of the junction unmatched. The CDR3 is made up of 14 amino acids. In DNA form, the CDR3 reads TGTGCCTGGAGGGGAGGGCGGGACCCCTACGAGCAGTACTTC. As protein: CAWRGGRDPYEQYF.

V is TRBV18 and J is TRBJ2-4; D is unresolved. Per the germline V gene, CDR1 is KGHSH and CDR2 is LQKENI. V gave up 3 bases and J gave up 6 bases, with 12 bases separating them. The CDR3 loop spans 14 amino acids. The CDR3 DNA reads as TGTGCCAGCTCACCTCCGCAGTCCTTAAACATTCAGTACTTC. Translated, it gives CASSPPQSLNIQYF.

V and J are TRBV28 and TRBJ1-5, with TRBD1 as a possible D gene (5 bases). Trimming pared 6 bases from V and 2 bases from J, leaving 17 bases between. The CDR3 length is 16 residues. From germline, CDR1 is MDHEN and CDR2 SYDVKM. Here the CDR3 DNA reads TGTGCCAGCAGCCCGACTTGGAGGGGTCGCAATCAGCCCCAGCATTTT. Residues: CASSPTWRGRNQPQHF. Combining the CDR3 with reference TRBV28 and TRBJ1-5 gives the whole variable domain DVKVTQSSRYLVKRTGEKVFLECVQDMDHENMFWYRQDPGLGLRLIYFSYDVKMKEKGDIPEGYSVSREKKERFSLILESASTNQTSMYLCASSPTWRGRNQPQHFGDGTRLSIL.

The chain is built from TRBV6-1 and TRBJ2-7; D possibly corresponds to TRBD2 (5 bases). CDR3 length: 11 residues. Germline lookup yields CDR1 MNHNS and CDR2 SASEGT. Trimming stripped 4 bases from V and 6 bases from J, with 7 bases between. CDR3 in DNA: TGTGCCAGCAGTGTGGCGGGCGAGCAGTACTTC. Protein: CASSVAGEQYF.

The gene calls are TRBV7-2 and TRBJ1-5, with TRBD1 identical over 10 bases. CDR3 size: 14 residues. V shed 5 bases, J shed 6 bases, and the junction held 4 bases outside the gene matches. Germline assignment: CDR1 SGHTA and CDR2 FQGNSA. Written as DNA, the CDR3 is TGTGCCAGCAGCCCGGACAGGGGGTTTCAGCCCCAGCATTTT. It codes for CASSPDRGFQPQHF.

The V call is TRBV9, the J call TRBJ2-3; 12 bases map to TRBD2. Germline assignment: CDR1 SGDLS and CDR2 YYNGEE. The V segment lost 3 bases and the J segment 1 base; nucleotides outside the gene matches: 9. The CDR3 extends over 18 amino acids. DNA for the CDR3: TGTGCCAGCAGCGCCGGAACTCTAGCGGGAGGGCGCACAGATACGCAGTATTTT. Its protein is CASSAGTLAGGRTDTQYF.

This chain connects TRBV9 to TRBJ2-3, with 7 bases that match TRBD2. Germline CDR1 SGDLS, CDR2 YYNGEE. V was clipped by 4 bases and J by 3 bases; unmatched bases: 8. This CDR3 comprises 15 residues. DNA for the CDR3: TGTGCCAGCAGCCCCCGGGCTAGCGGAACAGATACGCAGTATTTT. Protein: CASSPRASGTDTQYF.

The chain links TRBV6-4 to TRBJ1-5; D is perhaps TRBD1 (6 bases). V dropped 3 bases and J dropped 7 bases, with 10 bases sitting between them. Germline V lookup: CDR1 MRHNA, CDR2 SNTAGT. The CDR3 spans 13 residues. The CDR3 is CASSETGRQPQHF. CDR3 in DNA: TGTGCCAGCAGTGAAACAGGGCGGCAGCCCCAGCATTTT.

This clone occurred a few times. This rearrangement joins TRBV30 to TRBJ1-2, with D possibly matching TRBD1 (5 bases). V lost 2 bases and J lost 2, with 9 bases in between. This CDR3 spans 13 amino acids. The germline CDR1 and CDR2 sequences are GTSNPN and SVGIG (reference sequence). The CDR3 reads CAWSYGHNYGYTF. DNA for the CDR3: TGTGCCTGGAGTTACGGACACAACTATGGCTACACCTTC.

The V call is TRBV7-9, the J call TRBJ2-3, with 8 bases aligning to TRBD2. CDR3 length equals 16 residues. V lost 1 base, J lost 2 bases, and 5 bases stayed unmatched. Germline loops: CDR1 SEHNR, CDR2 FQNEAQ (reference sequence). The CDR3 nucleotides are TGTGCCAGCAGCTTAGGGCGCGGGGGGCCCACAGATACGCAGTATTTT. As protein: CASSLGRGGPTDTQYF. The entire variable domain, with the rest obtained from reference TRBV7-9 and TRBJ2-3, is as follows: DTGVSQNPRHKITKRGQNVTFRCDPISEHNRLYWYRQTLGQGPEFLTYFQNEAQLEKSRLLSDRFSAERPKGSFSTLEIQRTEQGDSAMYLCASSLGRGGPTDTQYFGPGTRLTVL.

This clone occurred once. The chain recombines TRBV30 with TRBJ1-2; TRBD1 is a possible D gene (5 bases). The CDR3 is 12 residues long. Germline-derived CDR1 and CDR2 are GTSNPN and SVGIG (reference sequence). Trimming shortened V by 2 bases and J by 7 bases, and 11 bases separated the two germline ends. In DNA form, the CDR3 reads TGTGCCTGGAGTCCAGGGAATGTTGGCTACACCTTC. It is translated as CAWSPGNVGYTF.